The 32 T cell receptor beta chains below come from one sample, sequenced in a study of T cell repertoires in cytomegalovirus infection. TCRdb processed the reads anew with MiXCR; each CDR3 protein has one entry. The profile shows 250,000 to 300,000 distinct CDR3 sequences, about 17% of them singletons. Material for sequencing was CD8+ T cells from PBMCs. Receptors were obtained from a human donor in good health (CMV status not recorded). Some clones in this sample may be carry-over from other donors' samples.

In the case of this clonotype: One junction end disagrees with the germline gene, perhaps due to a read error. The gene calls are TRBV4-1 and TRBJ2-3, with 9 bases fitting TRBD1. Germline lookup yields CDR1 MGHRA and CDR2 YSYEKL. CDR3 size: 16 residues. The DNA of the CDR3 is TGCGCCGGCAGCTCGAAATTTAGACAGGGGGCAGATACGCAGTATTTT. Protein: CAGSSKFRQGADTQYF.

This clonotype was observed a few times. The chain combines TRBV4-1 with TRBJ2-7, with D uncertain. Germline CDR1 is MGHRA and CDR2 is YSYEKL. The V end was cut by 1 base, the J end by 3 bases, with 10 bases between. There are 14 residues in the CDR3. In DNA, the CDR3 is TGCGCCAGCAGCCAAGGGAACGGAATCTACGAGCAGTACTTC. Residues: CASSQGNGIYEQYF.

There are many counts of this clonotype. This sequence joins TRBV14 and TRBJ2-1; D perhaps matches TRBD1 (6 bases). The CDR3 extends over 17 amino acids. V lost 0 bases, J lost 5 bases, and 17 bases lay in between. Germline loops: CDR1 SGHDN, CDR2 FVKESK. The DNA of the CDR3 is TGTGCCAGCAGCCAAGATATTTGGGGGCCCTTGGACAATGAGCAGTTCTTC. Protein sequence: CASSQDIWGPLDNEQFF.

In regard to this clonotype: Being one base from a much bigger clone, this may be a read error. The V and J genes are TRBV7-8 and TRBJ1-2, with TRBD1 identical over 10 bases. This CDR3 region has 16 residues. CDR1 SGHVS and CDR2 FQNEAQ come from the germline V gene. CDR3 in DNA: TGTGTCAGCAGCTTAGGGACAGGGGCCCTACTCTATGGCTACACCTTC. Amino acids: CVSSLGTGALLYGYTF.

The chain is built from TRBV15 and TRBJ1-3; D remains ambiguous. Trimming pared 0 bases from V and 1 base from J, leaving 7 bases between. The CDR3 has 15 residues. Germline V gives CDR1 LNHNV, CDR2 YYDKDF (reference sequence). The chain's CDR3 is CATSRDRDSGNTIYF. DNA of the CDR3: TGTGCCACCAGCAGAGATCGGGATTCTGGAAACACCATATATTTT.

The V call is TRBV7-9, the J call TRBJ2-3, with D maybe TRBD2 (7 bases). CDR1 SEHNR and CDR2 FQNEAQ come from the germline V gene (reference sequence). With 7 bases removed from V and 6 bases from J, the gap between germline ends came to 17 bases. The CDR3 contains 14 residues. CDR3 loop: CASNLGGPADTQYF. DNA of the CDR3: TGTGCCAGCAACCTCGGGGGGCCGGCCGATACGCAGTATTTT.

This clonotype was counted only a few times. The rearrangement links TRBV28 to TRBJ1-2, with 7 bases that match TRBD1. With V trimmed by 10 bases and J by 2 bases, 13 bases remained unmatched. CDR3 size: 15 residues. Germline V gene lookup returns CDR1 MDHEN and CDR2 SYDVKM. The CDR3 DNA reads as TGTGCCACCCTTAAACTGGACAGGAGGAACTATGGCTACACCTTC. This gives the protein CATLKLDRRNYGYTF.

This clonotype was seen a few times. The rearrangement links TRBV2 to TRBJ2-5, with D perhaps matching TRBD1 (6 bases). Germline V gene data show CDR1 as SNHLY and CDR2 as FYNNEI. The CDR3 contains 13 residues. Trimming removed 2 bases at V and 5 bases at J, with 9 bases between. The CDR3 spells CASSEWGPETQYF. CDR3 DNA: TGTGCCAGCAGTGAATGGGGGCCGGAGACCCAGTACTTC.

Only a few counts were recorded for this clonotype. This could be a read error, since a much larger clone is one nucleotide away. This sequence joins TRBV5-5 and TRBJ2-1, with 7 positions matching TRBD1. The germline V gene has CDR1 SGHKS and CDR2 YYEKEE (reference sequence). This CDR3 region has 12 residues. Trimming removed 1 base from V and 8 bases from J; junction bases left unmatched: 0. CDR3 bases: TGTGCCAGCAGCTTGACAGGGGATGAGCAGTTCTTC. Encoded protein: CASSLTGDEQFF.

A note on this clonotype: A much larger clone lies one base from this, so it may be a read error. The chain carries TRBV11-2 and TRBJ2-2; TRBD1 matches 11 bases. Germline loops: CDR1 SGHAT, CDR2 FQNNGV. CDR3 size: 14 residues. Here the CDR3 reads CASWDGQGAGQLFF. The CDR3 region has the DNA TGTGCCAGCTGGGACGGACAGGGGGCCGGGCAGCTGTTTTTT.

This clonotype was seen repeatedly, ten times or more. CDR3 sequence: CASSPGEYTGELFF. In nucleotides, the CDR3 is TGCGCCAGCAGCCCAGGGGAGTACACCGGGGAGCTGTTTTTT. The chain combines TRBV4-1 with TRBJ2-2; TRBD1 might be the D (6 bases). Germline assignment: CDR1 MGHRA and CDR2 YSYEKL. This CDR3 has 14 residues. The V gene lost 4 bases and the J gene lost 3 bases, with 9 bases spanning the gap.

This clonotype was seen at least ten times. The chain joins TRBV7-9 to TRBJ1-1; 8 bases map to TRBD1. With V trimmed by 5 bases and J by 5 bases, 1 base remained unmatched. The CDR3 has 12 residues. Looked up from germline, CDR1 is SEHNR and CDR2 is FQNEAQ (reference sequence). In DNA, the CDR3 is TGTGCCAGCAGCCAGGGGGCGACTGAAGCTTTCTTT. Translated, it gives CASSQGATEAFF. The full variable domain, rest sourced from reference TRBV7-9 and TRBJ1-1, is DTGVSQNPRHKITKRGQNVTFRCDPISEHNRLYWYRQTLGQGPEFLTYFQNEAQLEKSRLLSDRFSAERPKGSFSTLEIQRTEQGDSAMYLCASSQGATEAFFGQGTRLTVV.

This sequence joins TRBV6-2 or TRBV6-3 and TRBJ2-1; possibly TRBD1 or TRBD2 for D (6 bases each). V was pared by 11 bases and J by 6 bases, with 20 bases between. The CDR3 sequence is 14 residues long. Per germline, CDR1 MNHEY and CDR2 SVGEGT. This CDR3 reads CAAYGGGEINEQFF. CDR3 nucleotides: TGTGCCGCCTACGGGGGCGGGGAAATCAATGAGCAGTTCTTC.

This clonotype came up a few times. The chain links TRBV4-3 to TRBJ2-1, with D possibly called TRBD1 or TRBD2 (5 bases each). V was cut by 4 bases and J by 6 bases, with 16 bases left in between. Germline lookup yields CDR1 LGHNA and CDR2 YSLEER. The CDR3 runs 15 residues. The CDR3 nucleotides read TGCGCCAGCAGCCCCACCGGGACCAGGGTCAATGAGCAGTTCTTC. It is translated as CASSPTGTRVNEQFF.

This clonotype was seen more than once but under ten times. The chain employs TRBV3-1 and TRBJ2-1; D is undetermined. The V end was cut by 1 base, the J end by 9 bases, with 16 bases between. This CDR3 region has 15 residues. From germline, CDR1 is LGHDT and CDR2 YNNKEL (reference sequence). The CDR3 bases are TGTGCCAGCAGCCAAGGCTTCCGGGCTATAAGTGAGCAGTTCTTC. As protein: CASSQGFRAISEQFF.

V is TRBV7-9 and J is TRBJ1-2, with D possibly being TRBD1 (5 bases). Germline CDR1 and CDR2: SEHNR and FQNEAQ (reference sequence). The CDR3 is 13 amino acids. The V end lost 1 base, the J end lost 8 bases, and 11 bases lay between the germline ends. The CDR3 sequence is CASSLGQLAGYTF. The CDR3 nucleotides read TGTGCCAGCAGCTTAGGACAGCTGGCGGGCTACACCTTC.

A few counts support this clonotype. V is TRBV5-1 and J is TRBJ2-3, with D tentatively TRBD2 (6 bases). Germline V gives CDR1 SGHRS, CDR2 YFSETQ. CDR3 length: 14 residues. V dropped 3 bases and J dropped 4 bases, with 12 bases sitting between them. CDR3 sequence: CASSSTRLADTQYF. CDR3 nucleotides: TGCGCCAGCAGCTCGACTAGATTAGCAGATACGCAGTATTTT.

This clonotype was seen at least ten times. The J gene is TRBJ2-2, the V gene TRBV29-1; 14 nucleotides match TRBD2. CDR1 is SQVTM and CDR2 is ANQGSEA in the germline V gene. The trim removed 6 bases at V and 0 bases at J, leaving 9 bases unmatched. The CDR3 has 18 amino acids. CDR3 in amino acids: CSVRGLAGGTANTGELFF. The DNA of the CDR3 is TGCAGCGTCCGCGGACTAGCGGGGGGAACCGCGAACACCGGGGAGCTGTTTTTT.

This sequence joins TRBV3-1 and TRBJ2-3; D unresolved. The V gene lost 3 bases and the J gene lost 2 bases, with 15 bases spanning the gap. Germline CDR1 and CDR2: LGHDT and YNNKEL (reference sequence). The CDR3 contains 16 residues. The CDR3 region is CASSHSDRFYTDTQYF. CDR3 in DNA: TGTGCCAGCAGCCATTCGGACCGGTTCTACACAGATACGCAGTATTTT.

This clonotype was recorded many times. CDR3 DNA: TGTGCCAGCAGCGTAGGGGACAGTAAGTACTTC. Amino acids: CASSVGDSKYF. The V call is TRBV6-2 or TRBV6-3, the J call TRBJ2-7; 7 bases agree with TRBD1. In germline, CDR1 is MNHEY, CDR2 SVGEGT. With V trimmed by 6 bases and J by 11 bases, 7 bases remained unmatched. CDR3 length equals 11 residues.

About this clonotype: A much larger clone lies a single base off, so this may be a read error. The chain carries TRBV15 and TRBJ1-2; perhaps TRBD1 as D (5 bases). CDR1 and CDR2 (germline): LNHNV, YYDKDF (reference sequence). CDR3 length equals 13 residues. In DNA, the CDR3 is TGTACCACCAGCAGAGACAGCTACTATGGCTACACCTTC. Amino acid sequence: CTTSRDSYYGYTF.

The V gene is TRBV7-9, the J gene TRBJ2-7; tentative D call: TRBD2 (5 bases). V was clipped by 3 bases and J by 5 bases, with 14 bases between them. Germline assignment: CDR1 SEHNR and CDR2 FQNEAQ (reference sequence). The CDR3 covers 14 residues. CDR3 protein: CASSFPRAPHEQYF. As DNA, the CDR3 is TGTGCCAGCAGCTTCCCGCGGGCGCCCCACGAGCAGTACTTC. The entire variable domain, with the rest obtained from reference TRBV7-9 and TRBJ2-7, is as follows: DTGVSQNPRHKITKRGQNVTFRCDPISEHNRLYWYRQTLGQGPEFLTYFQNEAQLEKSRLLSDRFSAERPKGSFSTLEIQRTEQGDSAMYLCASSFPRAPHEQYFGPGTRLTVT.

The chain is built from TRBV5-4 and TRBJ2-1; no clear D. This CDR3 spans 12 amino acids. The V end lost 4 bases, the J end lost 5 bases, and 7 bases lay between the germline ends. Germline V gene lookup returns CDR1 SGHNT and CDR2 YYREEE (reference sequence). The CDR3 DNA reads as TGTGCCAGCAGCGCGGACGACAATGAGCAGTTCTTC. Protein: CASSADDNEQFF.

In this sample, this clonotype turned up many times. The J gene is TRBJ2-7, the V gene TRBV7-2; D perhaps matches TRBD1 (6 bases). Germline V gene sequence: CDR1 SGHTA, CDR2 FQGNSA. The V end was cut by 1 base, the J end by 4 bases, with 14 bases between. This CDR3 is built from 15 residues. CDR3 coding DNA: TGTGCCAGCAGCTTAGGTTCTGGCAGGGGTTACGAGCAGTACTTC. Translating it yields CASSLGSGRGYEQYF.

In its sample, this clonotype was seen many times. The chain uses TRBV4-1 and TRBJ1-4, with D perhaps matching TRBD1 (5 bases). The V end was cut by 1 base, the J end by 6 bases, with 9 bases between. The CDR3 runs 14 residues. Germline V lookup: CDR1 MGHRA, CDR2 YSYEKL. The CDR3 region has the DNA TGCGCCAGCAGCCAAGGGGGCACGGATGAAAAACTGTTTTTT. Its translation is CASSQGGTDEKLFF.

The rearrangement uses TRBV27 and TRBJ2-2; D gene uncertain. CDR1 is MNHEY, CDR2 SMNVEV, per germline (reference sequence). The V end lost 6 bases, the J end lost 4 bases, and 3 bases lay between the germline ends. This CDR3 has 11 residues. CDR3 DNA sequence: TGTGCCAGCAGGGCCACCGGGGAGCTGTTTTTT. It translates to CASRATGELFF.

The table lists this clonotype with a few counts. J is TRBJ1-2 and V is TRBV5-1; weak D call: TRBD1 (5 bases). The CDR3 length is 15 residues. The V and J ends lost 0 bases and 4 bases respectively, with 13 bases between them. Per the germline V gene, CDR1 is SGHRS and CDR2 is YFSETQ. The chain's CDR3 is CASSLARGVPYGYTF. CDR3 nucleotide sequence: TGCGCCAGCAGCTTGGCTCGGGGGGTACCCTATGGCTACACCTTC.

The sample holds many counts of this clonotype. CDR3 in DNA: TGTGCCAGCAGTTATGGGACTGAAGCTTTCTTT. The encoded protein is CASSYGTEAFF. V and J are TRBV6-5 and TRBJ1-1, with D hard to call. Per germline, CDR1 MNHEY and CDR2 SVGAGI. V lost 3 bases and J 5 bases, leaving 4 bases between the germline ends. The CDR3 runs to 11 residues.

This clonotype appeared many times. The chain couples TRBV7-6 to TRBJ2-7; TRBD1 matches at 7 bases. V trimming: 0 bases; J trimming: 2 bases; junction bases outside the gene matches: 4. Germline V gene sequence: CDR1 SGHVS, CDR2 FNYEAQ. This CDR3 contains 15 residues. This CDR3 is CASSLAGQATYEQYF. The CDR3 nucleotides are TGTGCCAGCAGCTTAGCTGGACAGGCTACCTACGAGCAGTACTTC. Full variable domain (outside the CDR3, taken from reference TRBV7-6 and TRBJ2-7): GAGVSQSPRYKVTKRGQDVALRCDPISGHVSLYWYRQALGQGPEFLTYFNYEAQQDKSGLPNDRFSAERPEGSISTLTIQRTEQRDSAMYRCASSLAGQATYEQYFGPGTRLTVT.

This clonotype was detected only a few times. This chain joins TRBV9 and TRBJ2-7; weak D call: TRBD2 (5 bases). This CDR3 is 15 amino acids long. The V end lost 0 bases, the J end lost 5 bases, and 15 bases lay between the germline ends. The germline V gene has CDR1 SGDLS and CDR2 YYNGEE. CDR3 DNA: TGTGCCAGCAGCGTAGCCGGCGGGCCGCTCCACGAGCAGTACTTC. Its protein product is CASSVAGGPLHEQYF.

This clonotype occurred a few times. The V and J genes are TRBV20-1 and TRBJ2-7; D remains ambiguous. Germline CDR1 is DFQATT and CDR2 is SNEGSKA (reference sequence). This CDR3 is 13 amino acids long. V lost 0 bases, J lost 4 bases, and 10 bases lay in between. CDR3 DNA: TGCAGTGCTAGAGATCGTTCCTTTTACGAGCAGTACTTC. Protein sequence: CSARDRSFYEQYF.

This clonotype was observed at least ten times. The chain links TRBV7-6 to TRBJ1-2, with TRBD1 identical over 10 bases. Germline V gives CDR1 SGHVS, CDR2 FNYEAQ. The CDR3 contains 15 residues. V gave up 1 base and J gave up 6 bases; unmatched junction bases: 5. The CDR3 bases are TGTGCCAGCAGCTTAGAGGAGACAGGGGGCCATGGCTACACCTTC. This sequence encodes CASSLEETGGHGYTF.